The subject of this entry is one T cell receptor (beta chain). Antigen: not known. Germline V gene data show CDR1 as SGHTA and CDR2 as FQGTGA. Trimming shortened V by 3 bases and J by 1 base, and 9 bases separated the two germline ends. The CDR3 contains 14 residues. This entry is derived from a study of neoadjuvant nivolumab and ipilimumab in lung cancer. Study results and limitations: From pretherapy to surgery, tumor richness and clonality rose with dual therapy.

Sequencing used immunoSEQ multiplex PCR; TCRdb keeps in-frame clones, though not all of them. The sample carries 44,000 or so clones, around 89% recorded once. J is TRBJ2-5 and V is TRBV7-3; D unresolved. The source is an adult with non-small cell lung cancer. Some clones in this sample may be carry-over from other donors' samples. The source was blood, collected before neoadjuvant nivolumab, alone or with ipilimumab. CDR3 DNA: TGTGCCAGCAGCTTGGGCCCATCCCAAGAGACCCAGTACTTC. This encodes CASSLGPSQETQYF.